The entry below describes one T cell receptor beta chain. No cognate antigen has been identified for it. One end of the junction fails to match germline, which may point to a read error. The read halts 3 residues ahead of the CDR3 end, with the missing end drawn from the germline J gene. This sample includes further DNA sequences coding for the same CDR3. This sample was taken from a study of T cell clonality in common variable immunodeficiency (dated by TCRdb to about 2015). The study at large found these results: TCRbeta clonality was higher in CVID subjects than in healthy controls (t-test p = 0.018), and the increase was most characteristic of about a third of subjects. According to the authors, finding the cause of the higher clonality in CVID would require sequencing the repertoires of T cell subpopulations. Patient heterogeneity within the CVID cohort put limits on correlating repertoire features with clinical complications. Even though DNA input was equal, the average per sample came to about 81,820 unique sequences for controls compared with approximately 29,000 for CVID samples. Reportedly, TCRbeta sequences from CVID had fewer deletions and N-nucleotide insertions, and highly modified clones with 13 or more V deletions were absent from CVID. Fewer TCRbeta clones were shared among CVID subjects than among healthy controls (p < 0.0001).

Predominantly Caucasian heritage was noted among both the CVID patients and the healthy controls. Heparinized peripheral whole blood samples of roughly 5 to 9 ml were obtained from each donor. Genomic DNA from adults with common variable immune deficiency (CVID) and from healthy adult controls was used to sequence TCRbeta CDR3 repertoires. The control group comprised 22 healthy adult volunteers, roughly 12 female and around ten male, aged roughly 23 to 75 years with a mean age of approximately 31. Diluted blood was density-centrifuged over Hypaque 1077 or Ficoll-Paque to isolate peripheral blood mononuclear cells. Genomic DNA was extracted from unsorted mononuclear cells by Qiagen column purification or by a centrifugation-based method. Equivalent amounts of genomic DNA from CVID and control samples were used as sequencing input. For every sample, a 60 bp segment covering the rearranged TCRbeta CDR3 region was amplified and then sequenced. The immunoSEQ assay, a bias-corrected multiplex PCR with high-throughput sequencing, was employed for TCRbeta amplification. The authors processed their data as follows. Each unique nucleotide sequence was treated as a clone and annotated with V, D and J genes, copy number and frequency. Sequences were labeled productive if in frame, and non-productive if out of frame or containing stop codons. As previously described, clonality was computed from Shannon's entropy. The predicted amino acid sequences of productive clones were used to derive the mean CDR3 Kyte-Doolittle hydropathy. The R hclust function was used to hierarchically cluster scaled V gene usage with Manhattan distance and complete linkage. Sharing of clones by CDR3 amino acid sequence was evaluated through resampling of 12 repertoires per group over 100 rounds. The repertoires were searched for 60 to 75 published EBV-specific TCRbeta sequences and 245 published CMV-specific TCRbeta sequences. Two CVID samples yielding fewer than 10,000 sequences were excluded from analysis, leaving approximately 40 CVID repertoires. This immuneACCESS table, as held by TCRdb, lists in-frame sequences with V and J called but not all clones. Of the missing ones, under half trace to an unresolved V gene in checked studies; the others have no known cause. V, J and clone size reflect that table, while D and trimming were determined from the DNA. The sample counts about 52,000 clones, each observed more than once. The ten largest make up approximately 2% of the sample.

CDR1 and CDR2 were assigned from the germline V gene as SGHVS and FNYEAQ. Its CDR3 holds 16 amino acids, cysteine through phenylalanine. Only the CDR3 bases that were read are kept: 39 of them, in frame from base 1. The sequencing sample was made of peripheral blood mononuclear cells. The rearranged chain carries TRBV7-6 and TRBJ1-3, and TRBD1 may be the D gene, going by 6 matching bases. This TCR was sampled from a person aged 18-70 years in good health. The CDR3 has the sequence CASSLWGLSSGNTIYF. Incomplete CDR3 DNA: TGTGCCAGCAGCTTATGGGGGCTGAGCTCTGGAAACACG.